This T cell receptor (beta chain) was captured by sequencing in a study of cytomegalovirus exposure and HLA in healthy donors. Overall study results and limits: Previous analysis showed most TCR beta V segments were productive about 87% or about 30% of the time. Of the V segments, some could not be distinguished, including TRBV6-2 and TRBV6-3, and were excluded.

Worth noting for this clone: Its antigen is unidentified.

The CDR3 has 15 residues. The ends were cut back, 6 bases at V and 0 bases at J, with 12 bases in the middle. Germline V CDR1 and CDR2: SGHTA, FQGNSA. With 60 Vbeta and 13 Jbeta primers, the PCR was carried out. Some clones are missing from TCRdb's copy, which holds only in-frame ones; the method was immunoSEQ multiplex PCR. The table lists approximately 290,000 clones, about 80% of them singletons, with more than 0.3% in the top ten. The sequence derives from a girl aged 2-9 years in good health and CMV-seronegative. This chain joins TRBV7-2 and TRBJ1-3; weak D call: TRBD1 (5 bases). Sequencing used PBMCs. This CDR3 reads CASSLLGASGNTIYF. The CDR3 nucleotides read TGTGCCAGCAGTTTGCTTGGGGCCTCTGGAAACACCATATATTTT.